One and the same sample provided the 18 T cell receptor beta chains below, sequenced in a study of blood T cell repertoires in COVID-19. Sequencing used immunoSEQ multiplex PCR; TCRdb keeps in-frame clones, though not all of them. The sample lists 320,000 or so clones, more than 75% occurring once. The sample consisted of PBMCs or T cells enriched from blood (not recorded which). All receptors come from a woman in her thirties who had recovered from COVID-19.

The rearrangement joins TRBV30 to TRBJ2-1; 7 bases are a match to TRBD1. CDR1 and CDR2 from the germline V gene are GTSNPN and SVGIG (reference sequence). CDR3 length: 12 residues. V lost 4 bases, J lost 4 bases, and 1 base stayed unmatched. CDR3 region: CAWTGQYNEQFF. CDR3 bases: TGTGCCTGGACGGGACAGTACAATGAGCAGTTCTTC.

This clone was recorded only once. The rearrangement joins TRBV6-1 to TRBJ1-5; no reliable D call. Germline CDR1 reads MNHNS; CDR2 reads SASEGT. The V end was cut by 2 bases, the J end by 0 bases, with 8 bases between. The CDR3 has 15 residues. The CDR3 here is CASSESGDSNQPQHF. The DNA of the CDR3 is TGTGCCAGCAGTGAAAGCGGGGATAGCAATCAGCCCCAGCATTTT.

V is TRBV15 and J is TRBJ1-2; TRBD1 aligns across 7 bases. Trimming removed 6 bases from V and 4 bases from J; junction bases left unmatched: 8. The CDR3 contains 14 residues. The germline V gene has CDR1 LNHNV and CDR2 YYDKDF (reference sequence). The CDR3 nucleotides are TGTGCCACCAGTACAGGGGCCGCTACCTATGGCTACACCTTC. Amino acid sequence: CATSTGAATYGYTF.

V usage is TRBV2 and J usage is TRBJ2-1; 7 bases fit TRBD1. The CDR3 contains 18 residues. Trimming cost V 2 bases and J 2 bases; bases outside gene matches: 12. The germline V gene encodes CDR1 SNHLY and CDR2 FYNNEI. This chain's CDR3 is CASSETSPGTVTYNEQFF. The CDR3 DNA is TGTGCCAGCAGTGAAACTTCCCCAGGGACAGTTACCTACAATGAGCAGTTCTTC.

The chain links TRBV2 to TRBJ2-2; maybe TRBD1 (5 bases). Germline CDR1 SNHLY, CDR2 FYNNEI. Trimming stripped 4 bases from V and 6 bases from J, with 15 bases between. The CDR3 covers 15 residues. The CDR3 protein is CASSVQGVVAGELFF. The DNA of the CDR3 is TGTGCCAGCAGTGTCCAGGGTGTGGTGGCCGGGGAGCTGTTTTTT.

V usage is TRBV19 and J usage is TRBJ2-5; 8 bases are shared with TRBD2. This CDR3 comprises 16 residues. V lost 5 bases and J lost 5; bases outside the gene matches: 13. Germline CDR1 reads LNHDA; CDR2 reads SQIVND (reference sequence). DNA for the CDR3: TGTGCCAGTAGTCCCAAGGGACTAGTAAGGAGGGAGACCCAGTACTTC. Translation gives CASSPKGLVRRETQYF.

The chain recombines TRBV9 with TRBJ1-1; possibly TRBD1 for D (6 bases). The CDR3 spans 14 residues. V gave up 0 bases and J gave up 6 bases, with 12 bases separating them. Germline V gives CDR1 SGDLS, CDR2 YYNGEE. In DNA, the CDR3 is TGTGCCAGCAGCGTAGTCAGGGGAAGGGCTGAAGCTTTCTTT. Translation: CASSVVRGRAEAFF.

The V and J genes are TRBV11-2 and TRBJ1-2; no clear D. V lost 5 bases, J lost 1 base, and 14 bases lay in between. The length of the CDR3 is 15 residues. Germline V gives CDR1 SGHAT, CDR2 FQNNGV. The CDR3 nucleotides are TGTGCCAGCAGCCTGAACCCCGCGGGTAACTATGGCTACACCTTC. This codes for CASSLNPAGNYGYTF.

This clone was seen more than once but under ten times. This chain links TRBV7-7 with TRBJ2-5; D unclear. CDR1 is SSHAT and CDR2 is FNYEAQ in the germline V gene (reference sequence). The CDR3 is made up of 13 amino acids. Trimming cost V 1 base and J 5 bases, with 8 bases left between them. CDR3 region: CASSLEARETQYF. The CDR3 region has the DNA TGTGCCAGCAGCTTAGAAGCTAGGGAGACCCAGTACTTC.

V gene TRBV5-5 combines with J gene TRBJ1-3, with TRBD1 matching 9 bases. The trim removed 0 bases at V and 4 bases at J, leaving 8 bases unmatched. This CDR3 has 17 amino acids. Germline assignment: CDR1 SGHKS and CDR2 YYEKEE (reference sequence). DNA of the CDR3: TGTGCCAGCAGCTTGGTCCCGGGACAGGGTTCGGGAAACACCATATATTTT. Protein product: CASSLVPGQGSGNTIYF.

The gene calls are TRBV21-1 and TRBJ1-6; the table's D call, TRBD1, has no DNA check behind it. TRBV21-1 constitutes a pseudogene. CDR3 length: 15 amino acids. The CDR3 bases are TGTGCCAGCCTCCAGGGTAGGGGTTATAATTCACCCCTCCACTTT. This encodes CASLQGRGYNSPLHF.

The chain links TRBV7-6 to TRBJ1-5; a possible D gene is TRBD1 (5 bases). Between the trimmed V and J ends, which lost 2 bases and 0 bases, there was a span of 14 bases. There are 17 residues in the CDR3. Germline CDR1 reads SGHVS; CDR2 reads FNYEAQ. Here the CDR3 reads CASSLYRAGNSNQPQHF. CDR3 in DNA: TGTGCCAGCAGCTTATATCGGGCAGGGAATAGCAATCAGCCCCAGCATTTT. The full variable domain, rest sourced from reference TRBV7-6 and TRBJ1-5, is GAGVSQSPRYKVTKRGQDVALRCDPISGHVSLYWYRQALGQGPEFLTYFNYEAQQDKSGLPNDRFSAERPEGSISTLTIQRTEQRDSAMYRCASSLYRAGNSNQPQHFGDGTRLSIL.

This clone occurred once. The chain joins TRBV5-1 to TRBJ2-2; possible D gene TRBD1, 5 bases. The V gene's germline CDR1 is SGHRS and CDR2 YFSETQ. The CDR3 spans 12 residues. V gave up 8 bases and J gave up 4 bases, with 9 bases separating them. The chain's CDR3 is CASDSLTGELFF. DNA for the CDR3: TGCGCCAGTGACAGCCTCACCGGGGAGCTGTTTTTT.

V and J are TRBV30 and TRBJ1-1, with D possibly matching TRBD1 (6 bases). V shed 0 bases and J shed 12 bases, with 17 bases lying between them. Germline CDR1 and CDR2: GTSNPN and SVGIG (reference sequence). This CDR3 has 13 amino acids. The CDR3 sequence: CAWSVLGAVGTFF. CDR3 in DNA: TGTGCCTGGAGTGTCTTGGGGGCTGTTGGGACTTTCTTT.

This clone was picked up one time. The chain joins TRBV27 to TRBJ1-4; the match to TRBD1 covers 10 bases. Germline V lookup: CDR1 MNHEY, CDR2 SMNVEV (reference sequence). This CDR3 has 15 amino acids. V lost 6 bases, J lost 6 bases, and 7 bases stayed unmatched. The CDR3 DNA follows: TGTGCCAGCAGACCCCCGGGGACAGGGGATGAAAAACTGTTTTTT. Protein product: CASRPPGTGDEKLFF.

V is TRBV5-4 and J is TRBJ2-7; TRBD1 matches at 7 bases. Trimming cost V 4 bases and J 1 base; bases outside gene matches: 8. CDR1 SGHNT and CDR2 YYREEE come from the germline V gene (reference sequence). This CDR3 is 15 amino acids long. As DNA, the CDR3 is TGTGCCAGCAGCGGGGGACAGCCCTTTTCCTACGAGCAGTACTTC. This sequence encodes CASSGGQPFSYEQYF.

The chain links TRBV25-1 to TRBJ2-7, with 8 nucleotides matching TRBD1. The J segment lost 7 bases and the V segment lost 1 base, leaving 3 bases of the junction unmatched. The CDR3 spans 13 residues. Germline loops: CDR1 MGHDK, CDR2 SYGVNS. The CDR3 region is CASSEWDRREQYF. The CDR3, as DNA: TGTGCCAGCAGTGAATGGGACAGGAGGGAGCAGTACTTC.

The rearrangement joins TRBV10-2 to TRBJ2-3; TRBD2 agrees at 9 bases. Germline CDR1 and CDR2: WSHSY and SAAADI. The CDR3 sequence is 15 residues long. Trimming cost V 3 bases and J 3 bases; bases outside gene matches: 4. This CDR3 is CASSEGGGATDTQYF. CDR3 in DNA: TGCGCCAGCAGTGAAGGCGGGGGGGCTACAGATACGCAGTATTTT.